The 13 T cell receptor beta chains listed next were all sequenced from one sample in a study of metastatic and nonmetastatic thyroid tumors. TCRdb reassembled clones from the PCR reads with MiXCR. The data contain roughly 36,000 clones, 10% to 13% of them singletons. Each patient went into thyroid surgery without having received any treatment. Sequencing was performed on blood. These receptors all come from a female donor with papillary thyroid cancer or a benign thyroid nodule (not recorded which). Some clones in this sample may be carry-over from other donors' samples.

Many counts were recorded for this clone. This chain links TRBV4-3 with TRBJ1-1; 8 bases align to TRBD1. Germline values: CDR1 LGHNA, CDR2 YSLEER. This CDR3 has 16 amino acids. With V trimmed by 6 bases and J by 1 base, 10 bases remained unmatched. The CDR3, as DNA: TGCGCCAGCAGAAAAAAGCTGGGACAGGCGAACACTGAAGCTTTCTTT. Amino acid sequence: CASRKKLGQANTEAFF.

This clone was found a few times. V is TRBV19 and J is TRBJ1-5; no firm D call. Germline-derived CDR1 and CDR2 are LNHDA and SQIVND (reference sequence). Trimming took off 7 bases at V and 2 bases at J, with 9 bases between the two ends. The CDR3 runs to 13 residues. The CDR3 is CASTTVGNQPQHF. The CDR3 coding sequence is TGTGCCAGTACTACCGTCGGCAATCAGCCCCAGCATTTT.

The chain links TRBV30 to TRBJ2-1, with D unclear. This CDR3 comprises 12 residues. V lost 2 bases to trimming and J lost 2 bases, with 4 bases between them. CDR1 and CDR2 (germline): GTSNPN, SVGIG (reference sequence). CDR3 in DNA: TGTGCCTGGAGTTCGACCTACAATGAGCAGTTCTTC. Translated: CAWSSTYNEQFF. Combining the CDR3 with reference TRBV30 and TRBJ2-1 gives the whole variable domain SQTIHQWPATLVQPVGSPLSLECTVEGTSNPNLYWYRQAAGRGLQLLFYSVGIGQISSEVPQNLSASRPQDRQFILSSKKLLLSDSGFYLCAWSSTYNEQFFGPGTRLTVL.

This clone has at least ten counts. The J gene is TRBJ1-1, the V gene TRBV28; 8 bases are shared with TRBD1. The CDR3 loop spans 12 amino acids. The V gene end was trimmed by 5 bases and the J gene end by 10 bases; junction bases not matched to a gene: 6. From germline, CDR1 is MDHEN and CDR2 SYDVKM. The CDR3 sequence: CASSPPDRAAFF. CDR3 coding DNA: TGTGCCAGCAGTCCTCCGGACAGGGCAGCTTTCTTT.

This clone was counted at least ten times. This sequence joins TRBV20-1 and TRBJ2-1, with 9 bases fitting TRBD2. Germline trimming cut 0 bases from V and 4 bases from J; bases unmatched to any gene: 4. This CDR3 is 15 amino acids long. Germline CDR1 and CDR2: DFQATT and SNEGSKA (reference sequence). CDR3 loop: CSARDPSGAYNEQFF. CDR3 nucleotide sequence: TGCAGTGCTAGAGATCCTAGCGGGGCATACAATGAGCAGTTCTTC.

This clone was detected ten times or more. V gene TRBV19 combines with J gene TRBJ2-1; no firm D call. Trimming pared 3 bases from V and 0 bases from J, leaving 9 bases between. The germline V gene has CDR1 LNHDA and CDR2 SQIVND (reference sequence). The CDR3 is made up of 15 amino acids. CDR3 nucleotides: TGTGCCAGTAGTATGTTCTACCTCTCCTACAATGAGCAGTTCTTC. This sequence encodes CASSMFYLSYNEQFF.

This rearrangement joins TRBV2 to TRBJ1-1, with D possibly TRBD1 on 6 matching bases. The length of the CDR3 is 13 residues. With 2 bases removed from V and 7 bases from J, the gap between germline ends came to 11 bases. Germline CDR1 SNHLY, CDR2 FYNNEI. The CDR3 reads CASSETGYGEAFF. The CDR3 nucleotides read TGTGCCAGCAGTGAAACAGGGTACGGTGAAGCTTTCTTT. Based on the CDR3 plus reference TRBV2 and TRBJ1-1, the full variable domain is EPEVTQTPSHQVTQMGQEVILRCVPISNHLYFYWYRQILGQKVEFLVSFYNNEISEKSEIFDDQFSVERPDGSNFTLKIRSTKLEDSAMYFCASSETGYGEAFFGQGTRLTVV.

With regard to this clone: One junction end does not reproduce the germline sequence, and a read error may be involved. The V and J genes are TRBV2 and TRBJ2-3; TRBD2 matches at 8 bases. This CDR3 is 13 amino acids long. Germline values: CDR1 SNHLY, CDR2 FYNNEI. The CDR3, as DNA: TGTGCCAGCGGTGAAGTTATAGCGGGATACGGGGATTTT. Protein sequence: CASGEVIAGYGDF.

This clone showed up just a few times. The chain links TRBV12-3 or TRBV12-4 to TRBJ1-2; 8 nucleotides agree with TRBD1. The V segment lost 4 bases and the J segment 4 bases; nucleotides outside the gene matches: 8. This CDR3 region has 15 residues. CDR3 bases: TGTGCCAGCAGTTCTTCTGGACAGGGAAGCTATGGCTACACCTTC. Protein sequence: CASSSSGQGSYGYTF.

This clone was detected many times. The chain combines TRBV11-3 with TRBJ1-1; 8 nucleotides agree with TRBD1. Trimming at V came to 2 bases and at J to 1 base, leaving 3 bases not matched to a gene. This CDR3 contains 15 residues. Germline V gives CDR1 SGHNT, CDR2 YENEEA. CDR3 loop: CASSLSGGGNTEAFF. The CDR3 region has the DNA TGTGCCAGCAGCTTATCAGGGGGCGGGAACACTGAAGCTTTCTTT.

This clone was seen at least ten times. The chain carries TRBV9 and TRBJ1-1; D uncertain. V lost 4 bases and J lost 4, with 14 bases in between. The germline gives CDR1 SGDLS, CDR2 YYNGEE. The CDR3 is 14 amino acids. CDR3 nucleotide sequence: TGTGCCAGCAGCCCCCAACGGGGTGGCACTGAAGCTTTCTTT. It codes for CASSPQRGGTEAFF.

This clone was seen ten or more times. One base away lies a much larger clone, so this may be a sequencing read error. Since no conserved phenylalanine or tryptophan closes the CDR3, a read error is the likely cause. The chain links TRBV12-3 or TRBV12-4 to TRBJ1-4, with no clear D. The CDR3 loop spans 11 amino acids. Trimming shortened V by 10 bases and J by 8 bases, and 11 bases separated the two germline ends. The CDR3 nucleotides read TGTGCCATCTATTTCCGGGAAAAACTGTTTTCT. It specifies CAIYFREKLFS.

At least ten counts were recorded for this clone. The rearrangement uses TRBV6-1 and TRBJ2-5, with D perhaps assigned TRBD1 or TRBD2 (5 bases each). The length of the CDR3 is 15 residues. The V end was cut by 7 bases, the J end by 5 bases, with 20 bases between. From germline, CDR1 is MNHNS and CDR2 SASEGT. In DNA form, the CDR3 reads TGTGCCAGCAACAAGAATTCGGGGCCAAGGGAGACCCAGTACTTC. Amino acid sequence: CASNKNSGPRETQYF.